The clone carrying this TCR beta chain showed up just once. What it binds is unknown. The study ran its PCR with 60 Vbeta and 13 Jbeta primers. Profiled with immunoSEQ multiplex PCR; TCRdb holds only in-frame clones, not every one. Among 150,000 to 200,000 clones listed, under 85% were seen once. This CDR3 has 14 residues. V dropped 4 bases and J dropped 7; count of bases not matched to a gene: 5. Germline-derived CDR1 and CDR2 are KGHSH and LQKENI. This sample stems from a study of cytomegalovirus exposure and HLA in healthy donors. Across the whole study: Early released data comprised around 85 million unique TCRs from HLA-typed donors. General study points: A previous analysis found most TCR beta V segments productive roughly 90% or roughly 30% of the time. Later analysis placed DRB1 highest and HLA-C lowest in TCR association rates, which differed by HLA locus. Cytomegalovirus-associated status was assigned to 164 TCR beta chains.

The sequencing input was PBMCs. The receptor was derived from a man aged 50 to 60 in good health and CMV-seropositive. The chain carries TRBV18 and TRBJ1-5, with 9 bases aligning to TRBD1. Written as DNA, the CDR3 is TGTGCCAGCTCACAGACAGGGGGAGAGCAGCCCCAGCATTTT. Its translation is CASSQTGGEQPQHF.